These T cell receptor beta chains were read from a single sample in a study of blood T cell repertoires in COVID-19. Produced via immunoSEQ multiplex PCR; TCRdb's table is partial and in-frame only. The table has over 90,000 clones, more than 70% seen once; the top ten hold roughly 13%. Sequencing was performed on peripheral blood. Receptors originate from a woman aged 55-75 years in a cohort sampled during active or convalescent COVID-19. Each CDR3 is given with its conserved first and last residue. The order of the fields is V gene, clone size, D gene, J gene, CDR3 protein, CDR3 DNA. The D gene is left open where the match is weak. Expanded clones get a size class; other rows say once, few or many, or leave the size out.

TRBV10-2,NA,NA,TRBJ2-7,CASTGTGAYEQYF,TGCGCCAGCACTGGGACGGGAGCCTACGAGCAGTACTTC
TRBV18,NA,NA,TRBJ2-3,CASSPLQDQGTYF,TGTGCCAGCTCACCACTTCAGGATCAGGGGACGTATTTT
TRBV7-3,NA,TRBD1,TRBJ1-2,CASSPNQGVGYTF,TGTGCCAGCAGCCCGAACCAGGGGGTTGGCTACACCTTC
TRBV10-3,NA,NA,TRBJ1-6,CAISESTGSSYNSPLHF,TGTGCCATCAGTGAGTCGACGGGTAGCTCCTATAATTCACCCCTCCACTTT
TRBV2,NA,NA,TRBJ1-5,CASSEQDPTQPQHF,TGTGCCAGCAGTGAACAGGATCCGACTCAGCCCCAGCATTTT
TRBV7-6,NA,TRBD1,TRBJ1-1,CASSFGTANTEAFF,TGTGCCAGCAGCTTTGGGACAGCAAACACTGAAGCTTTCTTT
TRBV5-1,NA,TRBD2,TRBJ2-5,CASSRTSGGLGETQYF,TGCGCCAGCAGCCGGACTAGCGGAGGGTTAGGGGAGACCCAGTACTTC
TRBV5-6,NA,TRBD1,TRBJ1-2,CASSSKGGGGYTF,TGTGCCAGCAGCTCGAAAGGGGGCGGTGGCTACACCTTC
TRBV6-6,NA,TRBD1,TRBJ2-4,CASSSQGALENIQYF,TGTGCCAGCAGTTCACAGGGGGCTCTGGAAAACATTCAGTACTTC
TRBV19,few,TRBD1,TRBJ1-1,CASTPWGTGADTEAFF,TGTGCCAGTACCCCCTGGGGGACAGGGGCAGACACTGAAGCTTTCTTT
TRBV20-1,NA,NA,TRBJ1-4,CSASSSNEKLFF,TGCAGTGCTAGTTCCTCTAATGAAAAACTGTTTTTT
TRBV9,NA,NA,TRBJ2-1,CASGLSGGRTNEQFF,TGTGCCAGCGGTTTGTCAGGGGGGCGTACGAATGAGCAGTTCTTC
TRBV7-8,NA,TRBD1,TRBJ2-7,CASSFDSLGTGWYEQYF,TGTGCCAGCAGCTTTGACTCCTTAGGGACAGGGTGGTACGAGCAGTACTTC
TRBV24-1,NA,NA,TRBJ2-5,CATSDHGTPETQYF,TGTGCCACCAGTGATCACGGGACTCCAGAGACCCAGTACTTC
TRBV29-1,NA,TRBD1,TRBJ1-2,CSVASQGAYGYTF,TGCAGCGTCGCCAGCCAGGGGGCATATGGCTACACCTTC
TRBV6-5,NA,NA,TRBJ2-3,CASTRDTLTDTQYF,TGTGCCAGCACACGGGACACTCTCACAGATACGCAGTATTTT
TRBV19,few,NA,TRBJ1-1,CASSMRRGGQNTEAFF,TGTGCCAGTAGTATGAGGAGAGGGGGACAGAACACTGAAGCTTTCTTT
TRBV12-3/TRBV12-4,few,NA,TRBJ2-1,CASSLQDYNEQFF,TGTGCCAGCAGTTTACAGGACTACAATGAGCAGTTCTTC
TRBV25-1,NA,TRBD1,TRBJ1-2,CASSGTGGSSGYTF,TGTGCCAGCAGCGGGACAGGGGGATCGAGTGGCTACACCTTC
TRBV19,NA,TRBD1,TRBJ1-5,CASSPDRGQGQPQHF,TGTGCCAGTAGTCCCGACAGGGGGCAGGGTCAGCCCCAGCATTTT
TRBV12-3/TRBV12-4,NA,NA,TRBJ2-7,CASSHSTLREQYF,TGTGCCAGCAGTCACTCCACTTTACGCGAGCAGTACTTC
TRBV9,NA,TRBD1,TRBJ1-4,CASSVAGGQEKLFF,TGTGCCAGCAGCGTAGCAGGGGGGCAGGAAAAACTGTTTTTT
TRBV9,NA,TRBD1,TRBJ1-2,CASSPWEQGAQGYTF,TGTGCCAGCAGCCCATGGGAACAGGGGGCCCAGGGCTACACCTTC
TRBV12-3/TRBV12-4,NA,NA,TRBJ1-2,CASSPGLLYGYTF,TGTGCCAGCAGCCCTGGACTGTTGTATGGCTACACCTTC
TRBV6-5,NA,NA,TRBJ2-1,CASCDYFYNEQFF,TGTGCCAGCTGCGACTACTTTTACAATGAGCAGTTCTTC
TRBV24-1,NA,TRBD1,TRBJ2-7,CATSDSRQGAVPSYEQYF,TGTGCCACCAGTGATTCCCGACAGGGGGCTGTGCCGTCCTACGAGCAGTACTTC
TRBV3-1/TRBV3-2,NA,TRBD2,TRBJ2-1,CASSQAGLAGGGNEQFF,TGTGCCAGCAGCCAAGCAGGTCTAGCGGGGGGAGGCAATGAGCAGTTCTTC
TRBV19,NA,TRBD1,TRBJ1-2,CASSRGGAGYGYTF,TGTGCCAGTAGTCGAGGGGGCGCGGGCTATGGCTACACCTTC
TRBV5-1,NA,TRBD1,TRBJ2-2,CASSWDRPTGELFF,TGCGCCAGCAGCTGGGACAGGCCCACCGGGGAGCTGTTTTTT
TRBV28,NA,NA,TRBJ1-1,CASEEGEAFF,TGTGCCAGCGAAGAGGGTGAAGCTTTCTTT
TRBV6-6,NA,TRBD1,TRBJ2-3,CASSPWTGTGGTDTQYF,TGTGCCAGCAGTCCATGGACAGGGACAGGGGGCACAGATACGCAGTATTTT
TRBV30,few,NA,TRBJ1-1,CAWSVHANTEAFF,TGTGCCTGGAGTGTACATGCTAACACTGAAGCTTTCTTT
TRBV15,NA,TRBD2,TRBJ2-5,CATSARLAGKETQYF,TGTGCCACCAGCGCAAGACTAGCCGGGAAAGAGACCCAGTACTTC
TRBV14,NA,TRBD2,TRBJ2-1,CASNKVGLGFYEQFF,TGTGCCAGCAACAAGGTGGGACTAGGGTTCTATGAGCAGTTCTTC
TRBV9,few,NA,TRBJ2-7,CASSARLDYEQYF,TGTGCCAGCAGCGCCCGACTAGATTACGAGCAGTACTTC
TRBV5-1,NA,NA,TRBJ2-3,CASRVLAVGGLSTDTQYF,TGCGCCAGCCGTGTTCTAGCCGTGGGGGGTCTAAGCACAGATACGCAGTATTTT
TRBV14,NA,NA,TRBJ1-2,CASSPGLNRAGYTF,TGTGCCAGCAGCCCTGGACTCAACAGGGCGGGCTACACCTTC
TRBV5-1,once,TRBD1,TRBJ1-1,CASSPDRAMNTEAFF,TGCGCCAGCAGCCCTGACAGGGCTATGAACACTGAAGCTTTCTTT
TRBV10-3,once,NA,TRBJ1-1,CAIRPDSMNTEAFF,TGTGCCATCAGGCCGGACAGCATGAACACTGAAGCTTTCTTT
TRBV10-3,NA,NA,TRBJ2-3,CAISDGTASTDTQYF,TGTGCCATCAGTGACGGGACTGCTAGCACAGATACGCAGTATTTT
TRBV7-9,NA,NA,TRBJ1-3,CASSSPPQGRPGNTIYF,TGTGCCAGCAGCTCCCCCCCCCAGGGGCGACCTGGAAACACCATATATTTT
TRBV12-3/TRBV12-4,once,NA,TRBJ1-4,CASSVRLGEKLFF,TGTGCCAGCAGCGTGAGGTTGGGTGAAAAACTGTTTTTT
TRBV5-1,NA,NA,TRBJ2-1,CASSLEGDEQFF,TGCGCCAGCAGCTTGGAGGGGGACGAGCAGTTCTTC
TRBV12-3/TRBV12-4,NA,NA,TRBJ1-3,CASSGTGNTIYF,TGTGCCAGCAGCGGGACAGGAAACACCATATATTTT
TRBV5-1,once,NA,TRBJ2-1,CASSLGDPGDEQFF,TGCGCCAGCAGCTTGGGGGACCCAGGGGATGAGCAGTTCTTC